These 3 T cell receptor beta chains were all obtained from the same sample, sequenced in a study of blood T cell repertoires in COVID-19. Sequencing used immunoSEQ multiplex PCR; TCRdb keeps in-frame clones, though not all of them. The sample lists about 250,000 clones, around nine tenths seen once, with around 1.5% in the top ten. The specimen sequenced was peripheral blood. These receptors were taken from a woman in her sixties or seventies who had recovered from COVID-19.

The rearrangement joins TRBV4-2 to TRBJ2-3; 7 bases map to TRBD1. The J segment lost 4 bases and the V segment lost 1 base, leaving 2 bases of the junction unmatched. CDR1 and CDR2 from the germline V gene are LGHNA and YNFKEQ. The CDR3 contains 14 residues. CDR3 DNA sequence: TGTGCCAGCAGCCAAGCGGGGACAGCAGATACGCAGTATTTT. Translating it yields CASSQAGTADTQYF.

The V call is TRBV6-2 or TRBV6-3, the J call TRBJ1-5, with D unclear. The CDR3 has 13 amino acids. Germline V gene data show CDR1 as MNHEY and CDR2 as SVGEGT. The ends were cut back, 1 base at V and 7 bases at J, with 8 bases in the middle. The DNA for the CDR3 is TGTGCCAGCAGTTACTTGAAAAGCCAGCCCCAGCATTTT. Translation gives CASSYLKSQPQHF.

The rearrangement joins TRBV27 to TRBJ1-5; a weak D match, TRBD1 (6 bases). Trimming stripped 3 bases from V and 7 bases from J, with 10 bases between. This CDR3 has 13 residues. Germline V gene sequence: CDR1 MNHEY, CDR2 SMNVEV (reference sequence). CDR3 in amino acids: CASSLNRAQPQHF. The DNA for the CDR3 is TGTGCCAGCAGTTTGAACAGGGCGCAGCCCCAGCATTTT.